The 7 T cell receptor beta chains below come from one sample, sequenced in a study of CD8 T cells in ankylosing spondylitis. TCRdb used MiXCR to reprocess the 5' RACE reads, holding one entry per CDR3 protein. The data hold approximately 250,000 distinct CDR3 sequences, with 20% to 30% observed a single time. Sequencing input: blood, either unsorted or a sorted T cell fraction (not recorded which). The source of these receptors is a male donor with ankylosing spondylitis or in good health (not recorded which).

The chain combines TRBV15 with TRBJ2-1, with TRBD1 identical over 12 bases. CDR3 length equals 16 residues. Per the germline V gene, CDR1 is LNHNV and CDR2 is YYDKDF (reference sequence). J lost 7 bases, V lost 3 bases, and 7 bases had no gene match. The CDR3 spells CATSRDGDRGRNEQFF. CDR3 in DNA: TGTGCCACCAGCAGGGATGGGGACAGGGGGCGTAATGAGCAGTTCTTC.

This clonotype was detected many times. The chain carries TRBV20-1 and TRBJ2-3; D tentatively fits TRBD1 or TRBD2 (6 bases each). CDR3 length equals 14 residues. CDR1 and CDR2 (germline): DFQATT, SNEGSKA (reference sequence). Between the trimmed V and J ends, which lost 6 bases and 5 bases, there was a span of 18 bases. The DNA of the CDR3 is TGCAGTGCCCCCGATGGGGGGCTAGGAGATACGCAGTATTTT. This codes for CSAPDGGLGDTQYF.

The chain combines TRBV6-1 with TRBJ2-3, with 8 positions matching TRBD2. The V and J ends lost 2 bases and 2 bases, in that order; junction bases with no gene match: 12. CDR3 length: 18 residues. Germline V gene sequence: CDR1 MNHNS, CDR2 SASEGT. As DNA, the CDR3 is TGTGCCAGCAGTGAAAGGGCTAGCGGGCGAACCCTCACAGATACGCAGTATTTT. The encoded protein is CASSERASGRTLTDTQYF.

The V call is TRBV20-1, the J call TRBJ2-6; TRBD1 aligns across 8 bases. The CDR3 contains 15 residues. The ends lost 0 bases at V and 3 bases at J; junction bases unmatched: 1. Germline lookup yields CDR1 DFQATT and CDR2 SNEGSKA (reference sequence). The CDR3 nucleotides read TGCAGTGCTAGAGACGACAGGGGTGGGGCCAACGTCCTGACTTTC. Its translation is CSARDDRGGANVLTF.

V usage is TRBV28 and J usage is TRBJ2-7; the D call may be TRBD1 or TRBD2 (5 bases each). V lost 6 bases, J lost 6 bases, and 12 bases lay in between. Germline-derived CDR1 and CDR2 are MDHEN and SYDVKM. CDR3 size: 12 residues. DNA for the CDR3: TGTGCCAGCAGCCCGTTAGGGACCGAGCAGTACTTC. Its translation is CASSPLGTEQYF.

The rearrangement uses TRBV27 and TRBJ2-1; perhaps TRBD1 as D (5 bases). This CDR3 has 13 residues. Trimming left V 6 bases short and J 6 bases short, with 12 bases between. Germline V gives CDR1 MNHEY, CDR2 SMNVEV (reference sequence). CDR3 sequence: CASRVGVANEQFF. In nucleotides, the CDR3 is TGTGCCAGCAGGGTAGGGGTGGCCAATGAGCAGTTCTTC.

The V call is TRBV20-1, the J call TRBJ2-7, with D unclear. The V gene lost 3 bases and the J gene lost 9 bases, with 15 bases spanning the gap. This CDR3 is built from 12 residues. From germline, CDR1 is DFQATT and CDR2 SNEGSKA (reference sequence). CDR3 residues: CSARTDADRQYF. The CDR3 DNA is TGCAGTGCTAGGACCGACGCGGATCGGCAGTACTTC.